This TCR beta chain was captured in a study of radiotherapy plus CTLA-4 blockade in lung cancer. Study summary: Disease control was seen in 30% to 35% of patients, objective responses in roughly 19%.

Study-level findings and limits: In blood, early T cell clone dynamics reportedly predicted response best, together with interferon-beta. Expansion of tumor-derived TCR clones was observed in blood after radiotherapy plus ipilimumab.

Assay used: immunoSEQ multiplex PCR; TCRdb lists only in-frame clones, some missing. The table has around 53,000 clones, about 88% seen once. This clone was seen more than once but under ten times. No antigen is known for it. J was trimmed by 3 bases and V by 2 bases; bases with no gene match: 6. The CDR3 runs 16 residues. CDR1 and CDR2 (germline): ENHRY, SYGVKD. This chain links TRBV10-3 with TRBJ2-7; 11 bases align to TRBD2. This TCR came from a human donor with non-small cell lung cancer that progressed on radiotherapy plus ipilimumab. Some clones in this sample may be carry-over from other donors' samples. This specimen consisted of peripheral blood, obtained from a patient treated with radiotherapy plus ipilimumab. The chain's CDR3 is CAISEGIAGGIYEQYF. The CDR3 DNA sequence: TGTGCCATCAGTGAGGGGATAGCGGGGGGGATCTACGAGCAGTACTTC.